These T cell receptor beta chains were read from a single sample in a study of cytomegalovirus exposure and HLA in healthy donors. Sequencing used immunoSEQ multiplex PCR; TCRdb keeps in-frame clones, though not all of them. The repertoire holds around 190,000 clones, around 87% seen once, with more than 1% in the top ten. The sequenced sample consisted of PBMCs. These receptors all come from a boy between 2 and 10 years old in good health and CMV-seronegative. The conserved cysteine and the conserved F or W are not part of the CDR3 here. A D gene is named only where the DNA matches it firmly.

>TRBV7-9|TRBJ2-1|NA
ASNRGNEQF
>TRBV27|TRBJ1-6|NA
ASSPLPGSYYSPLH
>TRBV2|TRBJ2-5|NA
ASSERGAKKETQY
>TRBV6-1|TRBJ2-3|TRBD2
ASSELRGNTDTQY
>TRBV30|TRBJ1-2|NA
AWSVNNYGYT
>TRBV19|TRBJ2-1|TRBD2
ASRPAGVNEQF
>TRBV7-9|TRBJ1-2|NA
ASSQTGTSNYGYT
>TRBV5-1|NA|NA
ASSGDSLYEQY
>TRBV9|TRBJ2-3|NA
ASSVDRGTDTQY
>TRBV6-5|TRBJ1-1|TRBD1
ASSTRGPSTEAF
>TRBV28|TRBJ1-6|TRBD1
ASSRRPGTDGIYNSPLH
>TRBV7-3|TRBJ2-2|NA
ASSLRAGELF
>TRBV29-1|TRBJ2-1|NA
SVSLGNEQF
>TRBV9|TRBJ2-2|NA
ASSVVGRASNTGELF
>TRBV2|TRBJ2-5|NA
ASIARAETQY
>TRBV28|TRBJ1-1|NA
ASTSPAVTF
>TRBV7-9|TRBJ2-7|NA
ASSHGEASSYEQY
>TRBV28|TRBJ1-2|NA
ASSFGQNYGYT
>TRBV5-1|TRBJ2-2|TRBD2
ASSWTSGTGELF
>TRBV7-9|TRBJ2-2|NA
ASSSADTYKNTGELF
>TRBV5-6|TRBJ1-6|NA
ASSLAARGNSPLH
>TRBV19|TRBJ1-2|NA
ASSIRTEFYGYT
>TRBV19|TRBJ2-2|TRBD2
ASSRGSLAGATGELF
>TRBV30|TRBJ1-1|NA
AWSLTRGDTEAF
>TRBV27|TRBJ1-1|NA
ASSRSGTEAF
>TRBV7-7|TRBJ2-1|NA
ASSLVSGSYNEQF
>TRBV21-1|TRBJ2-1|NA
ASTYRSPYNEQF
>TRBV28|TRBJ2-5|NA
ASRDREDDQETQY
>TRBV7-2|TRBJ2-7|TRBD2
ASSSSGKTYEQY
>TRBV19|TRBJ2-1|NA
ASSTGNEQF
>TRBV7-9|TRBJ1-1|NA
ASSSPRTEAF
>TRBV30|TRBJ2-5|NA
AWRRRETQY
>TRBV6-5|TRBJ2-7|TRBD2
ASSELAGTYEQY
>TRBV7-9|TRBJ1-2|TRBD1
SSSTGGVGYT
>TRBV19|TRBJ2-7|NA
ASSKLALGLYEQY
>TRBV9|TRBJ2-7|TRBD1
ASSVGHRGYEQY